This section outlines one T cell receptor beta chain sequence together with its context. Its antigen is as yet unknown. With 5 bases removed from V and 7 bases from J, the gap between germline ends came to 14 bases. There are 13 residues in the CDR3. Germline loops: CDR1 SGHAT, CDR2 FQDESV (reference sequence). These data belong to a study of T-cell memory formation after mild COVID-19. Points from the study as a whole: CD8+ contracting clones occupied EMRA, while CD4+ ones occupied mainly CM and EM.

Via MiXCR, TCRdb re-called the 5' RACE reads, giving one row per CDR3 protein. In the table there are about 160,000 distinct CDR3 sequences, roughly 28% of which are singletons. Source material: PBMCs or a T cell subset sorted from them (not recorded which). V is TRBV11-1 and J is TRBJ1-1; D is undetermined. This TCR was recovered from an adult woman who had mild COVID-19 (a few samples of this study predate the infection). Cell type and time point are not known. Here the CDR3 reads CASSLDREFEAFF. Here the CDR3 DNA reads TGTGCCAGCAGCCTCGACCGGGAATTTGAAGCTTTCTTT.